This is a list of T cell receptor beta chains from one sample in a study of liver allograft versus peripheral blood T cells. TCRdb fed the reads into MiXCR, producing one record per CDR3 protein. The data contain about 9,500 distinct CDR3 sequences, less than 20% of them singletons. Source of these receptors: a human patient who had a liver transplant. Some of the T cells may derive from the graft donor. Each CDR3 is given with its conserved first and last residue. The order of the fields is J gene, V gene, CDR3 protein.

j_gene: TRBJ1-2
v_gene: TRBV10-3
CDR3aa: CAISGSTAGYGYTF

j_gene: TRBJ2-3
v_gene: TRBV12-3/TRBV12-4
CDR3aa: CASKRAGDTQYF

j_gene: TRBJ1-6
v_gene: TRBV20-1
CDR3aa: CSARETALWDSPLHF

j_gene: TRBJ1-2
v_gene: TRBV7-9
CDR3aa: CASSLAVAGLGGYTF

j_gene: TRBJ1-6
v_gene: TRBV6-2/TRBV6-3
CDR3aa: CASNHHRDTSPLHF

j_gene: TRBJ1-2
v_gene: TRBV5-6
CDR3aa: CASSSGSSDYGYTF

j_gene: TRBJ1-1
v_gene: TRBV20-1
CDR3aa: CSATPNTEAFF

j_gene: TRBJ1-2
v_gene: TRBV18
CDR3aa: CASSLGTVPNYGYTF

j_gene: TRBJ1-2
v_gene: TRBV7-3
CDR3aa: CASSPSGASYGYTF

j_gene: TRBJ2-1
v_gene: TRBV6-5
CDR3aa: CASSSGAGGLNEQFF

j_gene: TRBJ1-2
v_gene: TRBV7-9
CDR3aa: CASSLRGPHPNYGYTF

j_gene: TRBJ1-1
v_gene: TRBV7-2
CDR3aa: CASSPNEGRGMNTEAFF

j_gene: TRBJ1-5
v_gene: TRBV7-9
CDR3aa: CASSPRDSNQPQHF

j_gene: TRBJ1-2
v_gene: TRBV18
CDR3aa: CASSLGTGNYGYTF

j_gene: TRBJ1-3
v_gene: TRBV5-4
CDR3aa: CASSSKSGASGNTIYF

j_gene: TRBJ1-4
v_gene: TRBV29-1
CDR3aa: CSVKGVTLGGEKLFF

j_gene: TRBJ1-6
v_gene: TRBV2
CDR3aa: CASSERRTNSPLHF

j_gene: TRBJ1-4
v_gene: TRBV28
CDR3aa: CASSTYEKLFF

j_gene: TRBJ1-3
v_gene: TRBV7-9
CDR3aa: CASSSAGQYSGNTIYF

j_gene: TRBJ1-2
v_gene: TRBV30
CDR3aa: CAWTPGTGGNYGYTF

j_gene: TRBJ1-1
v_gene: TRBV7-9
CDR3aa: CASSLRQGHTEAFF

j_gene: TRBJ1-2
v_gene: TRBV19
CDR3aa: CASSPQGTAYGYTF

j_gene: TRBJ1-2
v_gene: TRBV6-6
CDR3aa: CASSYSRGGGYTF

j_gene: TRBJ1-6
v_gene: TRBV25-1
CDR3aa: CASRGPGYSPLHF

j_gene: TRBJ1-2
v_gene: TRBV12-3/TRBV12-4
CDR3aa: CASSLANRANYGYTF

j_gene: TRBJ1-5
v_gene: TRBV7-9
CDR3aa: CASSLGDGRNQPQHF

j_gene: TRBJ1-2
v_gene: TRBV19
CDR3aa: CASSIDRTGERGYTF

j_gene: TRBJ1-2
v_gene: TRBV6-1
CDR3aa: CASTAGQGVFDGYTF

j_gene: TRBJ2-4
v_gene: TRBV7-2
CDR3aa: CASSRGGENIQYF

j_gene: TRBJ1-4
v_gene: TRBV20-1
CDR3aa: CSAPAASGDEKLFF

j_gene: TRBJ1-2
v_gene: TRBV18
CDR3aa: CASSPLGQGHGYTF

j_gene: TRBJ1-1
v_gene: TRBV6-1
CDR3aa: CASSGGQGNTEAFF

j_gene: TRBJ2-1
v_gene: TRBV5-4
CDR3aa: CASSPRASGGDEQFF

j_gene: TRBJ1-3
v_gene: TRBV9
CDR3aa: CASSRTASSGNTIYF

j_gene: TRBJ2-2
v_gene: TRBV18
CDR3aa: CASSPRAGGENTGELFF

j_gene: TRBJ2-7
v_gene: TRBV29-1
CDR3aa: CSGRDSYEQYF

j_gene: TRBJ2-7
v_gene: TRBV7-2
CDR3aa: CASSFDRTSSYEQYF

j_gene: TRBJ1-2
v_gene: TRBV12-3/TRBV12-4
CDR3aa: CASSLGAGAGQGYGYTF

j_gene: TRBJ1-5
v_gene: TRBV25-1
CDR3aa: CASSESGGIQPQHF

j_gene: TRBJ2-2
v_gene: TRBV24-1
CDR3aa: CATSDLSGELFF

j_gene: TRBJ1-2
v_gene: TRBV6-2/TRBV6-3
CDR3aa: CASSYQRGYGYTF

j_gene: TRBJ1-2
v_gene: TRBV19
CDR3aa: CASRSTIGYTF

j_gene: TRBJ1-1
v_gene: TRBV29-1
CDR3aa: CSVGQSNTEAFF

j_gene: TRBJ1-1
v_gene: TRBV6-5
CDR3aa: CASRSGGQEAPQAFF

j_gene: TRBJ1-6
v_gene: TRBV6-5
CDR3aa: CASRSGANNSPLHF

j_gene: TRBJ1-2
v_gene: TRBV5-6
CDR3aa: CASSVTSNYGYTF

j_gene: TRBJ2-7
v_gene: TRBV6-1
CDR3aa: CASRPNPTGFSYEQYF

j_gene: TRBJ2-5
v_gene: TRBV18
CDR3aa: CASSPSSTTETQYF

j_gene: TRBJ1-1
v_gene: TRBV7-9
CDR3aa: CASSFSQGNTEAFF

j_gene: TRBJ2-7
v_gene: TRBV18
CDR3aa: CASSYVRDRTSYEQYF

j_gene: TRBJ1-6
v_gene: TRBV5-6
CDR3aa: CASSPREGPLHF

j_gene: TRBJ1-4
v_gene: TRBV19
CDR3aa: CGSKEGFSPFNEKLFF

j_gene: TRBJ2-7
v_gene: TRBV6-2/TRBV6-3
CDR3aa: CASSYSVSGGEQYF